This T cell receptor beta chain was sequenced in a study of blood T cell repertoires in COVID-19. Germline CDR1 is SGHRS and CDR2 is YFSETQ. The V end lost 4 bases, the J end lost 5 bases, and 9 bases lay between the germline ends. The CDR3 length is 12 residues. The authors' processing: Amplification of reference gene primers provided the estimated nucleated cell counts. Produced via immunoSEQ multiplex PCR; TCRdb's table is partial and in-frame only. That table furnishes V, J and clone size, whereas the DNA furnished D and trimming. The sample shows around 230,000 clones, approximately 80% of them seen only once.

The source is a woman older than 75 with acute or convalescent COVID-19. The sample was peripheral blood. V and J are TRBV5-1 and TRBJ2-5, with D unresolved. CDR3 protein: CASSPSQETQYF. The CDR3, as DNA: TGCGCCAGCAGCCCCTCCCAGGAGACCCAGTACTTC.